This T cell receptor (beta chain) was captured by sequencing in a study of control samples from healthy donors and cancer patients. Produced via immunoSEQ multiplex PCR; TCRdb's table is partial and in-frame only. The table lists over 150,000 clones, about 95% of them singletons. Trimming stripped 0 bases from V and 2 bases from J, with 8 bases between. The CDR3 totals 15 residues. CDR1 SGDLS and CDR2 YYNGEE come from the germline V gene. The sequencing input was PBMCs. This receptor was obtained from a man in his sixties with colorectal cancer. The chain carries TRBV9 and TRBJ2-2; no reliable D call. Written as DNA, the CDR3 is TGTGCCAGCAGCGTAGCCCCCACTAACACCGGGGAGCTGTTTTTT. Amino acid sequence: CASSVAPTNTGELFF.